A selection of T cell receptor beta chains follows, all from one sample in a study of regulatory T cells in long-lasting Graves disease. MiXCR, applied by TCRdb to the multiplex PCR reads, yields one record per CDR3 protein. In the table there are around 420,000 distinct CDR3 sequences, 15% to 17% of which are singletons. The material was peripheral blood mononuclear cells (PBMCs), obtained at new diagnosis, from a patient treated with antithyroid drugs. Every receptor here comes from a female donor with Graves disease. The conserved cysteine and the conserved F or W are not part of the CDR3 here. Fields, in order: J gene, CDR3 length, V gene, CDR3 protein.

TRBJ1-5 | 14 | TRBV12-3/TRBV12-4 | ASSFGQPYSNQPQH
TRBJ1-2 | 11 | TRBV20-1 | SATPPGLPGYT
TRBJ1-3 | 12 | TRBV15 | ATSRDQGRNTIY
TRBJ2-7 | 11 | TRBV11-2 | ASSFVTWDEQY
TRBJ2-4 | 14 | TRBV3-1 | ASSQDPPVGKNIQY
TRBJ2-4 | 8 | TRBV20-1 | SAREDIQY
TRBJ2-6 | 14 | TRBV5-1 | ASSLVRASGANVLT
TRBJ2-7 | 12 | TRBV27 | ASSWHRESYEQY
TRBJ2-7 | 11 | TRBV20-1 | SASLGLSYEQY
TRBJ1-2 | 10 | TRBV9 | ASSLSWGGYT
TRBJ2-3 | 16 | TRBV28 | ASSLWGLALPSTDTQY
TRBJ2-1 | 12 | TRBV30 | AWMDRSSYNEQF
TRBJ1-1 | 13 | TRBV10-3 | AIATATAMNTEAF
TRBJ2-7 | 12 | TRBV10-1 | ASSETSPNSEQY
TRBJ1-4 | 13 | TRBV7-2 | ASSSISATNEKLF
TRBJ2-5 | 11 | TRBV5-6 | ASSLAAEETQY
NA | 10 | TRBV6-1 | AGGGRLDEQF
TRBJ1-2 | 10 | TRBV20-1 | SVPLLREGYT
TRBJ1-1 | 13 | TRBV10-3 | AISRFNAGNTEAF
TRBJ2-1 | 15 | TRBV5-1 | ASSLGLAGGTYNEQF
TRBJ1-4 | 12 | TRBV6-2/TRBV6-3 | ASSYASRHEKLF
TRBJ1-1 | 13 | TRBV5-1 | ASSLIGQKNTEAF
TRBJ1-1 | 12 | TRBV24-1 | ATSDSGRAGEAF
TRBJ2-7 | 14 | TRBV10-3 | AISVTWTGSSYEQY
TRBJ2-7 | 16 | TRBV3-1 | ASSQDGGPNAATLEQY
TRBJ1-2 | 15 | TRBV5-1 | ASTDPLTTTQNYGYT
TRBJ2-4 | 14 | TRBV12-3/TRBV12-4 | ASSLVGAGWRDIQY
TRBJ1-2 | 10 | TRBV20-1 | SARPPVEGYT
TRBJ2-7 | 12 | TRBV4-2 | ASSQTGTDYEQY
TRBJ1-2 | 13 | TRBV3-1 | ASSRKGSSNYGYT
TRBJ2-3 | 14 | TRBV12-3/TRBV12-4 | ASRSRTGLFTDTQY
TRBJ2-1 | 14 | TRBV6-1 | ASKGLAGDRGGEQF
TRBJ2-7 | 12 | TRBV10-3 | AIRGTGQRYEQY
TRBJ1-1 | 15 | TRBV6-4 | ASSENVGGQGWAEAF
TRBJ1-4 | 10 | TRBV10-3 | AISESSERLF
TRBJ2-3 | 13 | TRBV9 | ASSVRGRDTDTQY